What follows are 20 T cell receptor beta chains derived from one specimen sequenced in a study of identical twins. TCRdb itself ran the 5' RACE reads through MiXCR, one entry per CDR3 protein. The sample has 460,000 or so distinct CDR3 sequences; more than 13% are singletons. These same records also appear under a second study, on yellow fever vaccine responses in identical twins.

Material for sequencing was CD4+ T cells sorted from blood. All receptors come from a woman under 30 in good health.

The chain uses TRBV4-3 and TRBJ2-4, with D possibly matching TRBD1 (5 bases). The CDR3 sequence is 18 residues long. CDR1 and CDR2 from the germline V gene are LGHNA and YSLEER. Trimming stripped 0 bases from V and 1 base from J, with 16 bases between. CDR3 in DNA: TGCGCCAGCAGCCAAGATCCTATGGGCCCAGGGGCCAAAAACATTCAGTACTTC. It specifies CASSQDPMGPGAKNIQYF.

This clonotype was observed a handful of times. J is TRBJ1-4 and V is TRBV27; D not resolved. Germline CDR1 reads MNHEY; CDR2 reads SMNVEV (reference sequence). The CDR3 is made up of 17 amino acids. V gave up 5 bases and J gave up 0 bases, with 16 bases separating them. CDR3 region: CASSPRSPFATNEKLFF. Written as DNA, the CDR3 is TGTGCCAGCAGTCCACGTTCACCGTTCGCAACTAATGAAAAACTGTTTTTT.

This chain uses TRBV5-5 with TRBJ1-4; D might be TRBD1 (5 bases). Germline V CDR1 and CDR2: SGHKS, YYEKEE (reference sequence). Trimming cost V 0 bases and J 3 bases, with 9 bases left between them. The length of the CDR3 is 15 residues. Here the CDR3 reads CASSLARAANEKLFF. The CDR3 DNA reads as TGTGCCAGCAGCTTGGCCAGGGCAGCTAATGAAAAACTGTTTTTT.

This clonotype was recorded at least ten times. V and J are TRBV5-1 and TRBJ1-1, with D perhaps TRBD1 (6 bases). Trimming cost V 0 bases and J 1 base, with 10 bases left between them. The CDR3 runs 15 residues. Germline V gives CDR1 SGHRS, CDR2 YFSETQ. The CDR3 DNA reads as TGCGCCAGCAGCTTGGCCGGGACAAAGAACACTGAAGCTTTCTTT. This translates into CASSLAGTKNTEAFF. Full variable domain (remainder filled in from reference TRBV5-1 and TRBJ1-1): KAGVTQTPRYLIKTRGQQVTLSCSPISGHRSVSWYQQTPGQGLQFLFEYFSETQRNKGNFPGRFSGRQFSNSRSEMNVSTLELGDSALYLCASSLAGTKNTEAFFGQGTRLTVV.

This chain uses TRBV25-1 with TRBJ2-7; D might be TRBD1 (5 bases). In germline, CDR1 is MGHDK, CDR2 SYGVNS. The CDR3 sequence is 14 residues long. The V end was cut by 2 bases, the J end by 2 bases, with 10 bases between. For the CDR3, the DNA is TGTGCCAGCAGTGAACAAAAGGGGCCCTACGAGCAGTACTTC. The encoded protein is CASSEQKGPYEQYF.

Points on this clonotype: A junction end diverges from the germline sequence, so it may reflect a read error. The chain joins TRBV7-7 to TRBJ2-1, with 7 bases matching TRBD2. Per the germline V gene, CDR1 is SSHAT and CDR2 is FNYEAQ (reference sequence). This CDR3 is 15 amino acids long. CDR3: CASSLGSGMMNEQFF. CDR3 in DNA: TGTGCTAGCAGCTTAGGAAGCGGGATGATGAATGAGCAGTTCTTC.

J is TRBJ2-3 and V is TRBV5-1; D unresolved. This CDR3 has 15 residues. V lost 0 bases and J 6 bases, leaving 14 bases between the germline ends. Germline V lookup: CDR1 SGHRS, CDR2 YFSETQ. The CDR3 sequence: CASSLGDGPRDTQYF. DNA for the CDR3: TGCGCCAGCAGCTTGGGGGATGGCCCTAGGGATACGCAGTATTTT.

The genes are TRBV18 and TRBJ2-3; D may match TRBD1 or TRBD2 (5 bases each). The CDR3 consists of 14 residues. Trimming removed 2 bases from V and 11 bases from J, with 17 bases in between. Germline CDR1 KGHSH, CDR2 LQKENI. Here the CDR3 DNA reads TGTGCCAGCTCACCAGTCAGAGTCGGGACCGGGCAGTATTTT. As protein: CASSPVRVGTGQYF.

The chain links TRBV4-3 to TRBJ2-1, with D unresolved. Trimming stripped 4 bases from V and 4 bases from J, with 11 bases between. Germline loops: CDR1 LGHNA, CDR2 YSLEER. The CDR3 is made up of 14 amino acids. CDR3 region: CASSLLRWYNEQFF. The CDR3 region has the DNA TGCGCCAGCAGCCTCCTTCGCTGGTACAATGAGCAGTTCTTC.

The chain carries TRBV3-1 and TRBJ2-7, with D possibly matching TRBD2 (6 bases). The germline V gene encodes CDR1 LGHDT and CDR2 YNNKEL (reference sequence). Between the trimmed V and J ends, which lost 1 base and 2 bases, there was a span of 12 bases. CDR3 size: 15 residues. CDR3 DNA sequence: TGTGCCAGCAGCCAAGCTCCGGGAGACGCCTACGAGCAGTACTTC. This codes for CASSQAPGDAYEQYF.

V gene TRBV2 combines with J gene TRBJ2-3; TRBD1 matches at 9 bases. Germline values: CDR1 SNHLY, CDR2 FYNNEI. The CDR3 is 14 residues long. The trim removed 6 bases at V and 6 bases at J, leaving 7 bases unmatched. The CDR3 is CASRDRTGVDTQYF. The CDR3 DNA is TGTGCCAGCAGGGATAGGACAGGGGTTGATACGCAGTATTTT.

The chain employs TRBV4-3 and TRBJ2-3; 7 nucleotides match TRBD1. From germline, CDR1 is LGHNA and CDR2 YSLEER. The CDR3 loop spans 15 amino acids. Trimming took 0 bases from V and 7 from J; bases not matched to a gene: 7. This CDR3 reads CASSQDGDSFNTQYF. The CDR3, as DNA: TGCGCCAGCAGCCAAGATGGGGACAGCTTTAATACGCAGTATTTT.

This rearrangement joins TRBV29-1 to TRBJ1-2; D is unresolved. Trimming pared 7 bases from V and 4 bases from J, leaving 13 bases between. From germline, CDR1 is SQVTM and CDR2 ANQGSEA. This CDR3 is 12 amino acids long. The CDR3 region has the DNA TGCAGCGATTCTCAATTCCTCTATGGCTACACCTTC. As protein: CSDSQFLYGYTF.

The rearrangement uses TRBV7-2 and TRBJ2-7, with TRBD2 matching over 15 bases. The V segment lost 3 bases and the J segment 4 bases; nucleotides outside the gene matches: 1. The CDR3 extends over 15 amino acids. Per germline, CDR1 SGHTA and CDR2 FQGNSA. In DNA form, the CDR3 reads TGTGCCAGCAGCTTCGGGACTAGCGGGGGGTACGAGCAGTACTTC. It encodes CASSFGTSGGYEQYF.

This chain connects TRBV30 to TRBJ2-7; 8 bases map to TRBD2. The CDR3 totals 12 residues. The V gene end was trimmed by 7 bases and the J gene end by 5 bases; junction bases not matched to a gene: 7. Germline CDR1 reads GTSNPN; CDR2 reads SVGIG (reference sequence). CDR3 nucleotide sequence: TGTGCCTCGCGCCGGGGGGGAAACGAGCAGTACTTC. This sequence encodes CASRRGGNEQYF.

This clonotype was counted a few times. The chain couples TRBV2 to TRBJ1-2, with TRBD1 identical over 9 bases. Unmatched junction bases numbered 6, after V lost 2 bases and J lost 8 bases. Germline V gene lookup returns CDR1 SNHLY and CDR2 FYNNEI. The CDR3 consists of 14 residues. The chain's CDR3 is CASSELGQGWGYTF. The CDR3 region has the DNA TGTGCCAGCAGTGAATTGGGACAGGGTTGGGGCTACACCTTC.

This clonotype turned up a few times. This chain joins TRBV3-1 and TRBJ2-5; D is perhaps TRBD1 (7 bases). Trimming took off 5 bases at V and 5 bases at J, with 27 bases between the two ends. The CDR3 has 18 residues. Germline V CDR1 and CDR2: LGHDT, YNNKEL (reference sequence). CDR3 amino acids: CASSKAGSGPGGSETQYF. CDR3 nucleotides: TGTGCCAGCAGCAAAGCAGGGTCTGGTCCAGGGGGGAGTGAGACCCAGTACTTC.

The chain couples TRBV14 to TRBJ2-1, with 10 bases fitting TRBD2. CDR1 is SGHDN and CDR2 is FVKESK in the germline V gene. The CDR3 length is 17 residues. Trimming took 3 bases from V and 6 from J; bases not matched to a gene: 11. The CDR3 coding sequence is TGTGCCAGCAGCCACACTCAACTAGCGGGGTTTTCCAATGAGCAGTTCTTC. As protein: CASSHTQLAGFSNEQFF.

V and J are TRBV7-3 and TRBJ1-1; unclear D gene. The germline gives CDR1 SGHTA, CDR2 FQGTGA. V lost 5 bases and J 4 bases, leaving 17 bases between the germline ends. This CDR3 comprises 15 residues. The CDR3 spells CASSIGPGGGTEAFF. DNA of the CDR3: TGTGCCAGCAGCATCGGCCCGGGCGGTGGCACTGAAGCTTTCTTT. Drawing the rest from reference TRBV7-3 and TRBJ1-1, the complete variable domain is GAGVSQTPSNKVTEKGKYVELRCDPISGHTALYWYRQSLGQGPEFLIYFQGTGAADDSGLPNDRFFAVRPEGSVSTLKIQRTERGDSAVYLCASSIGPGGGTEAFFGQGTRLTVV.

The chain uses TRBV20-1 and TRBJ2-1; possible D gene TRBD2, 6 bases. Per the germline V gene, CDR1 is DFQATT and CDR2 is SNEGSKA (reference sequence). This CDR3 has 14 amino acids. Trimming cost V 0 bases and J 7 bases, with 13 bases left between them. The CDR3, as DNA: TGCAGTGCTAGAGATCAAGTTGGGACTAATGAGCAGTTCTTC. As protein: CSARDQVGTNEQFF.